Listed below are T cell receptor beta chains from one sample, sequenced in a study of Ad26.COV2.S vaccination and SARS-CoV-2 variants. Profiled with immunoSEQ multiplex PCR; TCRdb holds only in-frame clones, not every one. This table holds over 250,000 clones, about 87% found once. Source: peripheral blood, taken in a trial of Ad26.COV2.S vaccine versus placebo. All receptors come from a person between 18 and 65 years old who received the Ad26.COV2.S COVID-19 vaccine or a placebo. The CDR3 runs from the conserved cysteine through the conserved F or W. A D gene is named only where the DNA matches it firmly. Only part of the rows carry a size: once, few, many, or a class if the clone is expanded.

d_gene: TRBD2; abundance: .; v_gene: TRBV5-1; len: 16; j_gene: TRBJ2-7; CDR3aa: CASSVTSGASPYEQYF; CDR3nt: TGCGCCAGCAGCGTAACTAGCGGAGCCTCACCCTACGAGCAGTACTTC
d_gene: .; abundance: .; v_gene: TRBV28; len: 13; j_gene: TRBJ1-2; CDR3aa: CASSYDSNYGYTF; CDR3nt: TGTGCCAGCAGCTACGACAGTAACTATGGCTACACCTTC
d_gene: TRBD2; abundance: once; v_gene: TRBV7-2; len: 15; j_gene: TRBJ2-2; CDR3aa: CASSLVTSGSGELFF; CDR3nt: TGTGCCAGCAGCTTAGTGACTAGCGGTTCCGGGGAGCTGTTTTTT
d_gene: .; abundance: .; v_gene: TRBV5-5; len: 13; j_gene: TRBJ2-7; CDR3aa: CASSLAPSYEQYF; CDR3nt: TGTGCCAGCAGCTTGGCACCATCCTACGAGCAGTACTTC
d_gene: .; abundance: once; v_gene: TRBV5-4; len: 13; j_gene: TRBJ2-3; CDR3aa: CASSLAGPDTQYF; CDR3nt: TGTGCCAGCAGCTTGGCGGGACCAGATACGCAGTATTTT
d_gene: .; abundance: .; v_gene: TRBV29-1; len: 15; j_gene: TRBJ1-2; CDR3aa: CSVGGTTRTNYGYTF; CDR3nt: TGCAGCGTTGGGGGGACAACTCGGACTAACTATGGCTACACCTTC
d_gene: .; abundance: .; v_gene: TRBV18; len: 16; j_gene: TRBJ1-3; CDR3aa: CASSGDSPRSGNTIYF; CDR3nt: TGTGCCAGCTCGGGCGACAGTCCGCGCTCTGGAAACACCATATATTTT
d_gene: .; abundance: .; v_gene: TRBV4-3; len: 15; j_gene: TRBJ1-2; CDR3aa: CASSPEAQGIYGYTF; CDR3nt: TGCGCCAGCAGCCCAGAGGCCCAGGGAATCTATGGCTACACCTTC
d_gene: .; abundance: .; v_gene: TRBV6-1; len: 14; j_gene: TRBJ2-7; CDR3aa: CASSEERLLYEQYF; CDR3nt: TGTGCCAGCAGTGAAGAAAGACTACTTTACGAGCAGTACTTC
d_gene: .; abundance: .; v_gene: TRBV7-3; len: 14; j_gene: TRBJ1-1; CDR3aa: CASSKGGGLNEAFF; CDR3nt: TGTGCCAGCAGCAAAGGCGGGGGGCTTAATGAAGCTTTCTTT
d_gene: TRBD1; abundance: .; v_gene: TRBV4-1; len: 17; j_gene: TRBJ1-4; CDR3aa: CASSQDSLGQGKEKLFF; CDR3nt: TGCGCCAGCAGCCAAGATAGTTTAGGACAGGGAAAAGAAAAACTGTTTTTT
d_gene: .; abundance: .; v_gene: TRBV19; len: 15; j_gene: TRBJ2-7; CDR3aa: CASSITGLRNHEQYF; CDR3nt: TGTGCCAGTAGTATTACGGGACTCCGTAACCACGAGCAGTACTTC
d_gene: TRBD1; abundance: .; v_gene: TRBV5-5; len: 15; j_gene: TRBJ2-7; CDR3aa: CASSPGTGSQYEQYF; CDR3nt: TGTGCCAGCAGTCCCGGGACAGGCAGTCAATACGAGCAGTACTTC
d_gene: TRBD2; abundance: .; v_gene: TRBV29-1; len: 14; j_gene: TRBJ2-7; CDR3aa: CSGGLAGEGYEQYF; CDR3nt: TGCAGCGGCGGACTAGCGGGAGAGGGCTACGAGCAGTACTTC
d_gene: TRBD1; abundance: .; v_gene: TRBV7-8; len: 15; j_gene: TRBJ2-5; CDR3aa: CASSRRQGVGETQYF; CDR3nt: TGTGCCAGCAGCCGCAGACAGGGGGTAGGAGAGACCCAGTACTTC
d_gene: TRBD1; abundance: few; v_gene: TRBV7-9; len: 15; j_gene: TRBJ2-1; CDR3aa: CASSRGTGSIDEQFF; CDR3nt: TGTGCCAGCAGCCGGGGGACAGGGTCTATCGATGAGCAGTTCTTC
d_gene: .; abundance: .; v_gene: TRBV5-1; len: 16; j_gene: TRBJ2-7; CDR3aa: CASSFYLRDTSYEQYF; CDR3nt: TGCGCCAGCAGCTTCTATCTCCGGGACACCAGCTACGAGCAGTACTTC
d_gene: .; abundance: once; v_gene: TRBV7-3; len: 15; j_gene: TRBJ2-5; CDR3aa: CASSLTVGSRETQYF; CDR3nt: TGTGCCAGCAGCTTAACGGTGGGCTCGAGGGAGACCCAGTACTTC
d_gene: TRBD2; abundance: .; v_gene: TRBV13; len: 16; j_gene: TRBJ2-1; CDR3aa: CASSLGLAGGGNEQFF; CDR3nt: TGTGCCAGCAGCTTAGGACTAGCGGGAGGGGGGAATGAGCAGTTCTTC
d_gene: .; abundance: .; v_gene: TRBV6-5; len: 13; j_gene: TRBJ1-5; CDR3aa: CASWSGASQPQHF; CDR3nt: TGTGCCAGCTGGTCGGGGGCGAGTCAGCCCCAGCATTTT
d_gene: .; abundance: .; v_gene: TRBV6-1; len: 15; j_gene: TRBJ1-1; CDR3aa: CASSDLGSMNTEAFF; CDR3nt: TGTGCCAGCAGTGATCTAGGCAGCATGAACACTGAAGCTTTCTTT
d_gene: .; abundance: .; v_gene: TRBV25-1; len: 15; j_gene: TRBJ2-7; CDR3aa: CASSEPVGRSYEQYF; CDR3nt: TGTGCCAGCAGTGAACCGGTCGGCCGATCCTACGAGCAGTACTTC
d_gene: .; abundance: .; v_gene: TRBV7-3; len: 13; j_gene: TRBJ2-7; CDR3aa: CASSFGGAAEQYF; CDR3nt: TGTGCCAGCAGCTTTGGGGGAGCCGCCGAGCAGTACTTC
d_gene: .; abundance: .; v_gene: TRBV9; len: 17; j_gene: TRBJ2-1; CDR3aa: CASSVARLALSYNEQFF; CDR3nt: TGTGCCAGCAGCGTAGCCCGACTGGCCCTATCCTACAATGAGCAGTTCTTC
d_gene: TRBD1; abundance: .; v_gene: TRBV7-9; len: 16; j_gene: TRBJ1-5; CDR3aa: CASSLGGQGSGQPQHF; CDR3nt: TGTGCCAGCAGCTTAGGGGGACAGGGTTCAGGGCAGCCCCAGCATTTT
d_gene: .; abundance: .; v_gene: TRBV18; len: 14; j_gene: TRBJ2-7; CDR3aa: CASSPGGASYEQYF; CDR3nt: TGTGCCAGCTCACCGGGCGGAGCGTCCTACGAGCAGTACTTC
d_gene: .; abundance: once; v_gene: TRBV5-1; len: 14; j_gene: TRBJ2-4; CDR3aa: CASSPLGDKNIQYF; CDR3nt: TGCGCCAGCAGCCCCTTGGGAGATAAAAACATTCAGTACTTC
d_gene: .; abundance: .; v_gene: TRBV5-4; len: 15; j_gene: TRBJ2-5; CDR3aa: CASTLGTLVSETQYF; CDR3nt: TGTGCCAGCACCTTGGGGACCCTAGTATCGGAGACCCAGTACTTC
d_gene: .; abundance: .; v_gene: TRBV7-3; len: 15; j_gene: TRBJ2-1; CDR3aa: CASSFGGTIYNEQFF; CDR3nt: TGTGCCAGCAGCTTTGGAGGTACGATATACAATGAGCAGTTCTTC
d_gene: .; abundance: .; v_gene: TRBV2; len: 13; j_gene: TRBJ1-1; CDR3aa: CASSPGRGTEAFF; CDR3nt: TGTGCCAGCAGCCCGGGCCGGGGCACTGAAGCTTTCTTT
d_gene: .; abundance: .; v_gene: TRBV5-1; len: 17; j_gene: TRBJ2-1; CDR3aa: CASSLEPHPSSYNEQFF; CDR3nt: TGCGCCAGCAGCTTGGAACCTCACCCGAGCTCCTACAATGAGCAGTTCTTC
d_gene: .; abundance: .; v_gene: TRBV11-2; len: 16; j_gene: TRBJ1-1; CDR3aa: CASSLGSQGRFTEAFF; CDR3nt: TGTGCCAGCAGCTTAGGGAGCCAGGGGAGGTTCACTGAAGCTTTCTTT
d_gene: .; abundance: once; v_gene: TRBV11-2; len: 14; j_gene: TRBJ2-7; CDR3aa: CASSFLGSSYEQYF; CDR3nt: TGTGCCAGCAGCTTCTTGGGCAGTTCCTACGAGCAGTACTTC
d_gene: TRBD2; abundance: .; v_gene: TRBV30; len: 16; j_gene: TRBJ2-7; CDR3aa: CAWSGRLASSSYEQYF; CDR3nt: TGTGCCTGGAGCGGAAGACTAGCATCGAGCTCCTACGAGCAGTACTTC
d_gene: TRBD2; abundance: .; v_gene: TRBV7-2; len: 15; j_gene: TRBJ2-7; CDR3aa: CASSFSTAGAYEQYF; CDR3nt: TGTGCCAGCAGCTTTAGTACAGCGGGGGCCTACGAGCAGTACTTC
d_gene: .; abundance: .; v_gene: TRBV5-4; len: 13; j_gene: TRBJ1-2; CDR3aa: CASTPDMHYGYTF; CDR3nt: TGTGCCAGCACCCCTGACATGCACTATGGCTACACCTTC
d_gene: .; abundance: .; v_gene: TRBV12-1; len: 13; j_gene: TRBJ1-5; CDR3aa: CASMDGADQPQHF; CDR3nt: TGTGCCAGCATGGACGGCGCTGATCAGCCCCAGCATTTT
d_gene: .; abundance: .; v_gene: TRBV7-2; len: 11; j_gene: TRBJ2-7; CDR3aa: CASSRGDEQYF; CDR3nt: TGTGCCAGCAGCCGCGGAGACGAGCAGTACTTC
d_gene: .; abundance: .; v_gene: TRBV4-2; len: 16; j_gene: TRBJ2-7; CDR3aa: CASSQGGKEGLYEQYF; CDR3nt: TGTGCCAGCAGCCAAGGAGGGAAGGAGGGCCTCTACGAGCAGTACTTC
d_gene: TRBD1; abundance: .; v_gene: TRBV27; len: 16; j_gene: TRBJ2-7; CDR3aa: CASRKRDRGFLYEQYF; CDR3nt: TGTGCCAGCAGGAAAAGGGACAGGGGTTTTCTATACGAGCAGTACTTC
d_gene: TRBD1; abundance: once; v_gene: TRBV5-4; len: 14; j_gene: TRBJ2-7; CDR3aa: CASSARQGRDEQYF; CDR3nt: TGTGCCAGCAGCGCAAGACAGGGTAGGGACGAGCAGTACTTC
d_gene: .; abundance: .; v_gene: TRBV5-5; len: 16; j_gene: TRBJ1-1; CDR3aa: CASSPSPQQMNTEAFF; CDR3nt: TGTGCCAGCAGCCCTTCCCCCCAGCAAATGAACACTGAAGCTTTCTTT
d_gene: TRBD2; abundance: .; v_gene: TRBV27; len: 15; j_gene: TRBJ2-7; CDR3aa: CASSPRTSGGARQYF; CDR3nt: TGTGCCAGCAGTCCCAGGACTAGCGGGGGGGCCCGACAGTACTTC
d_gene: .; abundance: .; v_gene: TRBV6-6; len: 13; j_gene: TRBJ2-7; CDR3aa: CASSMVRSYEQYF; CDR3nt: TGTGCCAGCAGTATGGTGAGGTCCTACGAGCAGTACTTC
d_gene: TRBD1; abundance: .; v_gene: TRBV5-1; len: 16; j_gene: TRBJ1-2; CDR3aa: CASSLASTGFGYGYTF; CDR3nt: TGCGCCAGCAGCTTGGCGTCGACAGGGTTCGGCTATGGCTACACCTTC
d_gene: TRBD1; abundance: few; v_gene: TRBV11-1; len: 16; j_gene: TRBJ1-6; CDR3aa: CASSCRTGGYNSPLHF; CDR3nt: TGTGCCAGCAGCTGTAGGACAGGGGGTTATAATTCACCCCTCCACTTT
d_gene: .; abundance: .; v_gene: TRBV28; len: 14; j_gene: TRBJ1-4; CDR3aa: CASSSADSNEKLFF; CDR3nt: TGTGCCAGCAGTTCAGCCGACAGCAATGAAAAACTGTTTTTT
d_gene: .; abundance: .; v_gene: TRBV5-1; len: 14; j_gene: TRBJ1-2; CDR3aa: CASSLDPLGYGYTF; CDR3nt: TGCGCCAGCAGCCTTGACCCGTTGGGGTATGGCTACACCTTC
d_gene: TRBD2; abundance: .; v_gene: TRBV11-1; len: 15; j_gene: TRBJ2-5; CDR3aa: CASSLLGLAGETQYF; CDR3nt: TGTGCCAGCAGCTTGTTGGGACTAGCGGGGGAGACCCAGTACTTC
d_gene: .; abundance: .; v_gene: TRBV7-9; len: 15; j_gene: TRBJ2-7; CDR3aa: CASSLGGDPAYEQYF; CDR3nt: TGTGCCAGCAGCTTAGGAGGGGACCCGGCCTACGAGCAGTACTTC
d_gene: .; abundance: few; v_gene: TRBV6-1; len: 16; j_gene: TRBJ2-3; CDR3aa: CASSESVTAGDNTQYF; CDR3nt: TGTGCCAGCAGTGAGTCTGTTACGGCAGGGGATAATACGCAGTATTTT
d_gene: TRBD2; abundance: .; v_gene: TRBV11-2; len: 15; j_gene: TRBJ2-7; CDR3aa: CASSPQAGATYEQYF; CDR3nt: TGTGCCAGCAGCCCCCAGGCGGGAGCCACCTACGAGCAGTACTTC
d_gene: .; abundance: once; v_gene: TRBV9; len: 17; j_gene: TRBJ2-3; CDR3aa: CASSVTQGNLFTDTQYF; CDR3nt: TGTGCCAGCAGCGTAACGCAGGGAAACCTGTTCACAGATACGCAGTATTTT
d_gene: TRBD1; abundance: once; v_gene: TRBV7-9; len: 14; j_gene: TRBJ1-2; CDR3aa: CASSFGGQSYTYTF; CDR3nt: TGTGCCAGCAGCTTCGGGGGACAGTCATATACTTACACCTTC
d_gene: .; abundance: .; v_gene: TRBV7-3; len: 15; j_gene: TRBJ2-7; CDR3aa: CASSLRRGDSYEQYF; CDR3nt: TGTGCCAGCAGCTTACGACGGGGAGACTCCTACGAGCAGTACTTC
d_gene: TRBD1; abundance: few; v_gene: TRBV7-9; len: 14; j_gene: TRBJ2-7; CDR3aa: CASSSGTGVYEQYF; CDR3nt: TGTGCCAGCAGCTCCGGGACAGGAGTCTACGAGCAGTACTTC
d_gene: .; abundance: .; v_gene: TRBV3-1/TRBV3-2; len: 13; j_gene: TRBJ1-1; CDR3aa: CASSQENHNGPFF; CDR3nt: TGTGCCAGCAGCCAAGAGAATCACAACGGGCCTTTCTTT
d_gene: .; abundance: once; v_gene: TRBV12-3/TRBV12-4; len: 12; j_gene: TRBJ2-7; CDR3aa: CASSSTPYEQYF; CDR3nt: TGTGCCAGCAGTTCAACACCCTACGAGCAGTACTTC
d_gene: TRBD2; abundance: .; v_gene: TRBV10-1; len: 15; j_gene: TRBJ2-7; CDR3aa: CASSESTSGSYEQYF; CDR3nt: TGCGCCAGCAGTGAGTCGACTAGCGGGTCGTACGAGCAGTACTTC
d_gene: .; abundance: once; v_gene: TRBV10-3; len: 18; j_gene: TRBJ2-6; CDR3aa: CAIGWRGGGLSGANVLTF; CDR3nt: TGTGCCATCGGGTGGCGGGGAGGGGGCCTCTCTGGGGCCAACGTCCTGACTTTC